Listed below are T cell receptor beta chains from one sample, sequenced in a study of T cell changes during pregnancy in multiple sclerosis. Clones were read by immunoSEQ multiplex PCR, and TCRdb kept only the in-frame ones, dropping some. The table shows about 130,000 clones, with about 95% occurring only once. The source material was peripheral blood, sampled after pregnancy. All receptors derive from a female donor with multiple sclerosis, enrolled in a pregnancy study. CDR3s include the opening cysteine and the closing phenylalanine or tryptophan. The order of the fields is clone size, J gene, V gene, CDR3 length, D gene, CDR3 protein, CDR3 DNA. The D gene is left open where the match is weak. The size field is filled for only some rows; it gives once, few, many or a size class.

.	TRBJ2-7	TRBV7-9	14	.	CASSFDLSSYEQYF	TGTGCCAGCAGCTTCGACTTAAGCTCCTACGAGCAGTACTTC
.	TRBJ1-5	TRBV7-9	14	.	CASSLAGGNQPQHF	TGTGCCAGCAGCTTAGCAGGAGGGAATCAGCCCCAGCATTTT
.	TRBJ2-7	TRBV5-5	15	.	CASSLSSGQTYEQYF	TGTGCCAGCAGCTTGAGTTCTGGTCAGACCTACGAGCAGTACTTC
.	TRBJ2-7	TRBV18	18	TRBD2	CASSPRLAGEHRSYEQYF	TGTGCCAGCTCACCAAGATTGGCGGGAGAGCATCGAAGCTACGAGCAGTACTTC
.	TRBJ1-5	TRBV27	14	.	CASSPWTGNQPQHF	TGTGCCAGCAGCCCGTGGACAGGCAATCAGCCCCAGCATTTT
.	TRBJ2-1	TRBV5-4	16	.	CASSLGRTRANNEQFF	TGTGCCAGCAGCTTGGGTAGGACCAGGGCCAACAATGAGCAGTTCTTC
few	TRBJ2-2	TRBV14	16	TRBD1	CASSQEGTGRTGELFF	TGTGCCAGCAGCCAAGAAGGGACAGGGAGGACCGGGGAGCTGTTTTTT
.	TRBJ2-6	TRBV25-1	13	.	CASRASGANVLTF	TGTGCCAGCAGGGCCTCTGGGGCCAACGTCCTGACTTTC
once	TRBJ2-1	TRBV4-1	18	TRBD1	CASSQEGQVGHPYNEQFF	TGCGCCAGCAGCCAAGAGGGACAGGTTGGGCACCCATACAATGAGCAGTTCTTC
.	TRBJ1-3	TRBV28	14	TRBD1	CASSLRGSGNTIYF	TGTGCCAGCAGTCTCAGGGGGAGTGGAAACACCATATATTTT
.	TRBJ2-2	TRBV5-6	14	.	CASRFDRLAGELFF	TGTGCCAGCAGGTTTGACAGGCTCGCCGGGGAGCTGTTTTTT
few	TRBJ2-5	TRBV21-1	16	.	CASSKAWDRVSETQYF	TGTGCCAGCAGCAAAGCGTGGGACAGGGTGAGTGAGACCCAGTACTTC
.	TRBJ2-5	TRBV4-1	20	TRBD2	CASSQEEGLAGVWGWETQYF	TGCGCCAGCAGCCAAGAAGAGGGACTAGCGGGAGTCTGGGGGTGGGAGACCCAGTACTTC
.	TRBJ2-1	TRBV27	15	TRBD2	CASSPWTSGSGEQFF	TGTGCCAGCAGTCCCTGGACTAGCGGGAGCGGCGAGCAGTTCTTC
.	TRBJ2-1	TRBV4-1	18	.	CASSHASDGQTTGDEQFF	TGCGCCAGCAGCCACGCGTCCGACGGACAGACGACTGGCGATGAGCAGTTCTTC
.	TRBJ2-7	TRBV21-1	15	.	CASSKVRTYRLEQYF	TGTGCCAGCAGCAAAGTTCGAACCTACAGGCTCGAGCAGTACTTC